A single sample is the source of the 9 T cell receptor beta chains below, sequenced in a study of blood T cell repertoires in COVID-19. Measured with immunoSEQ multiplex PCR; TCRdb has only the in-frame clones, and not every one. Here the sample spans under 50,000 clones, almost 85% being singletons. The sequenced sample was peripheral blood. The receptors here all came from a human donor in a cohort sampled during active COVID-19.

This chain joins TRBV6-5 and TRBJ2-7, with 7 bases identical to TRBD2. The CDR3 sequence is 14 residues long. The germline CDR1 and CDR2 sequences are MNHEY and SVGAGI. The V gene end was trimmed by 7 bases and the J gene end by 2 bases; junction bases not matched to a gene: 8. CDR3: CASTYGRGAYEQYF. In DNA, the CDR3 is TGTGCCAGCACCTATGGACGGGGGGCCTACGAGCAGTACTTC.

The chain carries TRBV5-1 and TRBJ1-6; the D is unclear. The CDR3 has 15 amino acids. Germline CDR1 SGHRS, CDR2 YFSETQ. The germline V and J ends were trimmed by 0 bases and 8 bases, with 12 bases remaining between them. CDR3 nucleotides: TGCGCCAGCAGCTTGGTGGGCCCTAAAGATTCACCCCTCCACTTT. Its protein is CASSLVGPKDSPLHF.

The gene calls are TRBV12-5 and TRBJ2-1; 8 nucleotides align to TRBD2. Germline trimming cut 3 bases from V and 9 bases from J; bases unmatched to any gene: 10. The germline CDR1 and CDR2 sequences are LGHNT and FRNRAP. The CDR3 is 15 amino acids. DNA of the CDR3: TGTGCTAGTGGTTTCGGCACTAGCGGTGGGGGTGAGCAGTTCTTC. It yields the protein CASGFGTSGGGEQFF.

V and J are TRBV2 and TRBJ1-5, with TRBD1 as a possible D gene (5 bases). This CDR3 is built from 16 residues. Germline CDR1 reads SNHLY; CDR2 reads FYNNEI. Trimming removed 5 bases at V and 0 bases at J, with 14 bases between. DNA for the CDR3: TGTGCCAGCAGTATGGACAACTCTATTAGCAATCAGCCCCAGCATTTT. Translation: CASSMDNSISNQPQHF.

CDR3 sequence reads: CASRDSLGAKNIQYF. The CDR3 DNA is TGTGCCAGTCGGGACTCCCTTGGAGCCAAAAACATTCAGTACTTC. The chain employs TRBV19 and TRBJ2-4; TRBD2 is a possible D gene (6 bases). Germline values: CDR1 LNHDA, CDR2 SQIVND (reference sequence). V was cut by 8 bases and J by 0 bases, with 14 bases left in between. The CDR3 has 15 residues. The full variable domain, in which reference TRBV19 and TRBJ2-4 provide the parts outside the CDR3, is DGGITQSPKYLFRKEGQNVTLSCEQNLNHDAMYWYRQDPGQGLRLIYYSQIVNDFQKGDIAEGYSVSREKKESFPLTVTSAQKNPTAFYLCASRDSLGAKNIQYFGAGTRLSVL.

The J gene is TRBJ2-6, the V gene TRBV7-3; TRBD1 agrees at 8 bases. The CDR3 has 18 residues. After removal of 2 bases from V and 4 bases from J, the junction contained 10 bases not matched to a gene. Per the germline V gene, CDR1 is SGHTA and CDR2 is FQGTGA. The CDR3 nucleotides are TGTGCCAGCAGCTTAGCAGGACAGGGAGCGGTCGGGGCCAACGTCCTGACTTTC. Residues: CASSLAGQGAVGANVLTF.

The rearrangement uses TRBV2 and TRBJ1-5; TRBD1 aligns across 7 bases. Germline V CDR1 and CDR2: SNHLY, FYNNEI. The CDR3 length is 14 residues. With V trimmed by 5 bases and J by 10 bases, 11 bases remained unmatched. The CDR3 spells CASSPDRMGYPQHF. CDR3 nucleotides: TGTGCCAGCAGTCCGGACAGGATGGGTTATCCCCAGCATTTT.

V usage is TRBV23-1 and J usage is TRBJ1-4; D ambiguous. TRBV23-1 is reported as an ORF; its role is uncertain. The V end was cut by 4 bases, the J end by 2 bases, with 17 bases between. The CDR3 length is 17 residues. Here the CDR3 reads CASSPQVPPPTNEKLFF. Here the CDR3 DNA reads TGCGCCAGCAGTCCTCAGGTTCCACCCCCCACTAATGAAAAACTGTTTTTT.

J is TRBJ2-7 and V is TRBV29-1, with D possibly TRBD2 on 5 matching bases. With 7 bases removed from V and 1 base from J, the gap between germline ends came to 11 bases. This CDR3 region has 12 residues. Per germline, CDR1 SQVTM and CDR2 ANQGSEA. CDR3 loop: CSAETRSYEQYF. As DNA, the CDR3 is TGCAGCGCCGAAACTAGGTCCTACGAGCAGTACTTC.